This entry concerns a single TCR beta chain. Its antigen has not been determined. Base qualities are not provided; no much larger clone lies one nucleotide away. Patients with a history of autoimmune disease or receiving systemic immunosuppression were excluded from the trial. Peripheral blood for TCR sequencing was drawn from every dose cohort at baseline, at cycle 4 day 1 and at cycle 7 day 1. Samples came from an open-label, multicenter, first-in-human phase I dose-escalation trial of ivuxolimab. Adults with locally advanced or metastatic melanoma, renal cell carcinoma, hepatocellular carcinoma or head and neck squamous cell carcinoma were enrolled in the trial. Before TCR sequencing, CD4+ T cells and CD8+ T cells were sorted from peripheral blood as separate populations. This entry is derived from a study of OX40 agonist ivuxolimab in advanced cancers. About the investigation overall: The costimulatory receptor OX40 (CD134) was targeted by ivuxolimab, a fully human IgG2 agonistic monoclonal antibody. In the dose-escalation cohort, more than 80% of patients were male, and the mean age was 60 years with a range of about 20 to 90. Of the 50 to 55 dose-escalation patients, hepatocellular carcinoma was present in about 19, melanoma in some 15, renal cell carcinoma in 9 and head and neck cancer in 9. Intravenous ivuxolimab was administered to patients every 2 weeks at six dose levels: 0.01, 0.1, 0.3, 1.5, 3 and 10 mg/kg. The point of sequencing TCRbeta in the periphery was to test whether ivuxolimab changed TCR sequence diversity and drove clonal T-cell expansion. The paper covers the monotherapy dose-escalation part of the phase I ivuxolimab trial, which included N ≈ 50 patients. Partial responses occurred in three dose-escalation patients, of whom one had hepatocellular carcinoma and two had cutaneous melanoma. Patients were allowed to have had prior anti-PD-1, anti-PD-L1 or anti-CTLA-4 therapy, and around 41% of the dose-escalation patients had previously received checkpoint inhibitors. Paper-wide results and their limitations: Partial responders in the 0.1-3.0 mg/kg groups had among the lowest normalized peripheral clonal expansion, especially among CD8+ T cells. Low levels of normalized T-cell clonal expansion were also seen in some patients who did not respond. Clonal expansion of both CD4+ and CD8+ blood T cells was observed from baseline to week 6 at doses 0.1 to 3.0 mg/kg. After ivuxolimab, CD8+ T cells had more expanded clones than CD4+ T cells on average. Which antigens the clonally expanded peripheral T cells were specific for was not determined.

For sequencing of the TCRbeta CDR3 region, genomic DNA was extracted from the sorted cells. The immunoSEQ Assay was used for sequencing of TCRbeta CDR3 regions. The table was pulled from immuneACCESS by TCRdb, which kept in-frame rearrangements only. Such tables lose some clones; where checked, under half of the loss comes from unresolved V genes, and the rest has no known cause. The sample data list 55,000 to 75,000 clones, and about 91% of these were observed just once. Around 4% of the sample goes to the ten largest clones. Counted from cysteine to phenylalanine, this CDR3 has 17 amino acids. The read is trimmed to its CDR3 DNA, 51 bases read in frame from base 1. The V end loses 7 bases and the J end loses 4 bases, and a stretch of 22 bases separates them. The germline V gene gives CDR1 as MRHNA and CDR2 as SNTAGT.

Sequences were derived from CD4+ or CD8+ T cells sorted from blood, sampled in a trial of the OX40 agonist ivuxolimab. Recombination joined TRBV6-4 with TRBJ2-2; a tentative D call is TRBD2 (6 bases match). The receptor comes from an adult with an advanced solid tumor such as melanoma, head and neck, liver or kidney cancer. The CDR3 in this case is CASNCPMRDRGTGELFF. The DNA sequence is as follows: TGTGCCAGCAATTGCCCTATGCGGGATAGGGGCACCGGGGAGCTGTTTTTT.